This record covers a single T cell receptor beta chain. These data come from a study of OX40 agonist ivuxolimab in advanced cancers. Sequenced by immunoSEQ multiplex PCR; TCRdb stores in-frame clones only, minus some. The repertoire has 65,000 or so clones, 80% to 85% of them found once; the top ten carry 4.5% to 5%. The source material was CD4+ or CD8+ T cells sorted from blood, sampled in a trial of the OX40 agonist ivuxolimab. This clonotype originated in an adult with an advanced solid tumor such as melanoma, head and neck, liver or kidney cancer.

The CDR3 nucleotides are TGTGCCATCAGACCCGGGACTAGCGGGGGGGCCACAGGATTGGATACGCAGTATTTT. It yields the protein CAIRPGTSGGATGLDTQYF. V is TRBV10-3 and J is TRBJ2-3, with 16 bases that match TRBD2. V was clipped by 6 bases and J by 6 bases; unmatched bases: 15. The CDR3 covers 19 residues. Germline values: CDR1 ENHRY, CDR2 SYGVKD.